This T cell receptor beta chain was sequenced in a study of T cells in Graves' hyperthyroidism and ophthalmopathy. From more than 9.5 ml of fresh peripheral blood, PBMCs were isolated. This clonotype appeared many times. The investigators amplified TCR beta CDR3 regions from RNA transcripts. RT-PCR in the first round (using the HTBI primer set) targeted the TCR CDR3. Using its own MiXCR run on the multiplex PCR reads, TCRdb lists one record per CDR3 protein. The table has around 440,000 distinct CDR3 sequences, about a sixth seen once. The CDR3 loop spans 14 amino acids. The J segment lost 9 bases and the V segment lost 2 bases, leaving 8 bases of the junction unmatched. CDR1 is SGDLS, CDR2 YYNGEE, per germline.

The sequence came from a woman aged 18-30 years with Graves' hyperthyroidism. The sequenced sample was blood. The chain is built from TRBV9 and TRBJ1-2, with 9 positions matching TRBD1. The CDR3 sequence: CASSVGDRDTSYTF. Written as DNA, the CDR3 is TGTGCCAGCAGCGTGGGGGACAGGGACACTAGCTACACCTTC.